The clone carrying this T cell receptor (beta chain) was seen a few times. What it binds is unknown. This CDR3 has 14 residues. The ends were cut back, 2 bases at V and 8 bases at J, with 13 bases in the middle. Germline loops: CDR1 MNHEY, CDR2 SVGEGT. This sample is drawn from a study of response to subunit inactivated influenza vaccine. Study-wide points: That few new T cells are recruited by each seasonal influenza vaccination was the authors' suggestion.

TCRdb redid the calling of the RT-PCR reads with MiXCR, one entry per CDR3 protein. The table has around 200,000 distinct CDR3 sequences, around a tenth seen once. This clonotype was sampled from a man aged 45-60 years who received an inactivated influenza vaccine. Sequenced material: non-naive T cells sorted from PBMCs, taken on the day of vaccination. This chain links TRBV6-2 or TRBV6-3 with TRBJ2-1; D may be TRBD1 (5 bases). The CDR3 loop is CASSYAGSIDEQFF. The CDR3, as DNA: TGTGCCAGCAGTTACGCAGGGTCGATCGATGAGCAGTTCTTC.